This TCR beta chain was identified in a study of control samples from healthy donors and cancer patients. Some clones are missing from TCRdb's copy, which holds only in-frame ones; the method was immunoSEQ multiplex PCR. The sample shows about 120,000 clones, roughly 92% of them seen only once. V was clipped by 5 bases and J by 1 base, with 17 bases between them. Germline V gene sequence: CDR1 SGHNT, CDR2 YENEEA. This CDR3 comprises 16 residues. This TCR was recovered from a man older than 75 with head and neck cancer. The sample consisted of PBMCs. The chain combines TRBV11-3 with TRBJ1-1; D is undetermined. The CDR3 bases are TGTGCCAGCAGCCGGGGAGCCTCAACACCGAACACTGAAGCTTTCTTT. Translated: CASSRGASTPNTEAFF.